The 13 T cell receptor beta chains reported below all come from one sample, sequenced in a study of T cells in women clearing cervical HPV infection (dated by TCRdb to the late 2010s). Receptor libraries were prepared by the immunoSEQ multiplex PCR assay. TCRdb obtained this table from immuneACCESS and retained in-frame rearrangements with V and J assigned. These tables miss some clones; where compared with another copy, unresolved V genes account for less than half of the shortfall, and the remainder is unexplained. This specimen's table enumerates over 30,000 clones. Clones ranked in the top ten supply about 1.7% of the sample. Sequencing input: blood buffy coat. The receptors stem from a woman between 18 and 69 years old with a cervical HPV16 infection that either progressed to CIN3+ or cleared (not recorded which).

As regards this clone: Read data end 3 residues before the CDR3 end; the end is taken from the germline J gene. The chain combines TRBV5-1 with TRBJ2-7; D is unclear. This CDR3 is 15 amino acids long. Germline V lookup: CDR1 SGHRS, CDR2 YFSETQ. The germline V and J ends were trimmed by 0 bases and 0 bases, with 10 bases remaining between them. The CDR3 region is CASSLGLPSSYEQYF. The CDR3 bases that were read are TGCGCCAGCAGCTTGGGGCTCCCAAGCTCCTACGAG. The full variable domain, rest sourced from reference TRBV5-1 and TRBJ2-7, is KAGVTQTPRYLIKTRGQQVTLSCSPISGHRSVSWYQQTPGQGLQFLFEYFSETQRNKGNFPGRFSGRQFSNSRSEMNVSTLELGDSALYLCASSLGLPSSYEQYFGPGTRLTVT.

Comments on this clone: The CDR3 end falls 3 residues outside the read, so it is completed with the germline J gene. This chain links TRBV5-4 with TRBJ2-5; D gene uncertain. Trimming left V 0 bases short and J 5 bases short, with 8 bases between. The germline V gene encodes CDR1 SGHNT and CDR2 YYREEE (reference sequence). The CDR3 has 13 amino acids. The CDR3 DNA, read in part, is TGTGCCAGCAGCTTGGGTGCCCAGGAGACC. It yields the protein CASSLGAQET. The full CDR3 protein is CASSLGAQETQYF.

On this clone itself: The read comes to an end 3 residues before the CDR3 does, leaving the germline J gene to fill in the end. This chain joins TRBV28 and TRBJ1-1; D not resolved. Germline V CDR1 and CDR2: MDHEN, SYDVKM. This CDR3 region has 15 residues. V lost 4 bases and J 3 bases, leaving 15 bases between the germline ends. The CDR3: CASSSALRYDTEAFF. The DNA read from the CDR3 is TGTGCCAGCAGTTCCGCACTCAGGTACGACACTGAA.

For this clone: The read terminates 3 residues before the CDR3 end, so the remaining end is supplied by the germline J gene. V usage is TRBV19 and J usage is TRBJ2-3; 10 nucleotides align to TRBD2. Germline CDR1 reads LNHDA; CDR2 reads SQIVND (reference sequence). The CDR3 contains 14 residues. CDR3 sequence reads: CASSPLAGVETQYF. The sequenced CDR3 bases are TGTGCCAGTAGTCCCCTAGCGGGGGTTGAGACG.

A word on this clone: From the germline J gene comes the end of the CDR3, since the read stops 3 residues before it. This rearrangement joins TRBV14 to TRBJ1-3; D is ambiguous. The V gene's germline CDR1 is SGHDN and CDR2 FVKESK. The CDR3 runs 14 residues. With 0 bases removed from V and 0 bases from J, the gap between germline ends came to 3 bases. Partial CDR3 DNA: TGTGCCAGCAGCCAAGACAACTCTGGAAACACC. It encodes CASSQDNSGNT. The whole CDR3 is CASSQDNSGNTIYF.

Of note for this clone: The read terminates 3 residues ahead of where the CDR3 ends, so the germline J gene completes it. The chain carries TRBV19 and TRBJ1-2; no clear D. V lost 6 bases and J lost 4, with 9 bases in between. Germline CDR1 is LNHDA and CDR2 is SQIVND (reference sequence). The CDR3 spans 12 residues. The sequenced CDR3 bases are TGTGCCAGTAGCGGTCATGGCTATGGC. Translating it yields CASSGHGYG. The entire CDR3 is CASSGHGYGYTF.

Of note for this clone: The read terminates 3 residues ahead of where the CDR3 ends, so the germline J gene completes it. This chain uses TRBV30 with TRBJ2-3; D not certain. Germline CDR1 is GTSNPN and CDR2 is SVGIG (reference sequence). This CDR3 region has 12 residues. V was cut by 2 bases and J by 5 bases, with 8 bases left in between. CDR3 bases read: TGTGCCTGGAGTCAGGCTCAAGATACG. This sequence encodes CAWSQAQDT. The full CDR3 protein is CAWSQAQDTQYF.

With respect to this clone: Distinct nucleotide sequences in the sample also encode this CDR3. The CDR3 bases that were read are TGTGCCATCAGTGAGTCCGGGGGGGCGACAGATACG. Its translation is CAISESGGATDT. The whole CDR3 is CAISESGGATDTYTF. V gene TRBV10-3 combines with J gene TRBJ1-2, with D possibly matching TRBD1 (6 bases). The DNA ends 3 residues before the CDR3 does, and the rest of the CDR3 is filled in from the germline J gene. From germline, CDR1 is ENHRY and CDR2 SYGVKD. This CDR3 spans 15 amino acids.

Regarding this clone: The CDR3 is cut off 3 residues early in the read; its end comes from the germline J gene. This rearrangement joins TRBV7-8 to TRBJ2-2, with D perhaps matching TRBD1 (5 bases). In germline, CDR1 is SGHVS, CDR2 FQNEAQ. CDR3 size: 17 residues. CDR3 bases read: TGTGCCAGCAGCTCTGGTTCGGTGAACTCTGGGGCCAACGTG. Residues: CASSSGSVNSGANV. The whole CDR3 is CASSSGSVNSGANVLFF.

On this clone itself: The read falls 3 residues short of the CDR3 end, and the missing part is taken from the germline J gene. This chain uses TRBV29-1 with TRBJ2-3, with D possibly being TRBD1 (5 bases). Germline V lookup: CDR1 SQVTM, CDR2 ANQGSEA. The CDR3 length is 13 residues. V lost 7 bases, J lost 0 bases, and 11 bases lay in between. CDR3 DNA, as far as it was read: TGCAGCGCCGCAGGGTTTAGCACAGATACG. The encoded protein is CSAAGFSTDT. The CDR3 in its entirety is CSAAGFSTDTQYF.

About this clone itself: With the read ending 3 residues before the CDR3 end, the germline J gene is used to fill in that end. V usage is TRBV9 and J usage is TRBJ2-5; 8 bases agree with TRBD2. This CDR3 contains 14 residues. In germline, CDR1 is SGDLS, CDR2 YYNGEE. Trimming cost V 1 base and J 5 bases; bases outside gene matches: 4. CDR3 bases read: TGTGCCAGCAGCGTACGGGGGGGCAGCGAGACC. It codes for CASSVRGGSET. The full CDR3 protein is CASSVRGGSETQYF.

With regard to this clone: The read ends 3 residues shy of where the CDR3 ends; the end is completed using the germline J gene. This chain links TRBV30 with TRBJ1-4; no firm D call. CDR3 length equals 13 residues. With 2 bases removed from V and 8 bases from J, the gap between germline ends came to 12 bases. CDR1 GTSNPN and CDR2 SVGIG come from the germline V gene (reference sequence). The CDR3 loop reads CAWSSRSGEKLFF. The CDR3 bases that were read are TGTGCCTGGAGTTCACGGTCGGGGGAAAAA.

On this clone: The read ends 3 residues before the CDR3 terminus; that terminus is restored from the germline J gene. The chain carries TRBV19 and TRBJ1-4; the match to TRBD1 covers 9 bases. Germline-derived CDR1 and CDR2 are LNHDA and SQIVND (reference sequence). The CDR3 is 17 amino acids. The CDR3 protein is CASSAGQGTSGANVLFF. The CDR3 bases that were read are TGTGCCAGTAGCGCCGGACAGGGGACGTCTGGGGCCAACGTA. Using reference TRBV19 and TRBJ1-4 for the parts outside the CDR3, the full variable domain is DGGITQSPKYLFRKEGQNVTLSCEQNLNHDAMYWYRQDPGQGLRLIYYSQIVNDFQKGDIAEGYSVSREKKESFPLTVTSAQKNPTAFYLCASSAGQGTSGANVLFFGSGTQLSVL.